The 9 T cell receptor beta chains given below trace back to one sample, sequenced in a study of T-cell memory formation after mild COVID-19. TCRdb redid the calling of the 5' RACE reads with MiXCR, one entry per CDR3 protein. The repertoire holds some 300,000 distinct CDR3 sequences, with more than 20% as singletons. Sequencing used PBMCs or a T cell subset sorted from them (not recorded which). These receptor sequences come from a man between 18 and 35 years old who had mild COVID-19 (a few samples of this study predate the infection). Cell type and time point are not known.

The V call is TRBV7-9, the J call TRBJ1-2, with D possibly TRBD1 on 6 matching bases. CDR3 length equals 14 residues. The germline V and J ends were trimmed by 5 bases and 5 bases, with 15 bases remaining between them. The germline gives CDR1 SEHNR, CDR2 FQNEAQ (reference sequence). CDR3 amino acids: CASSVVGQRYGYTF. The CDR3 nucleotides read TGTGCCAGCAGCGTAGTAGGACAGAGATATGGCTACACCTTC.

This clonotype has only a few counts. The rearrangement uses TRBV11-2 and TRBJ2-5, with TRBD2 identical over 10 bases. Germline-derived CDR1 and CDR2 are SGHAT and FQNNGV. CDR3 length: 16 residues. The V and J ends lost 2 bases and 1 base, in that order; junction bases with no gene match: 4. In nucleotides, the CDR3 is TGTGCCAGCAGCTTACCGCGACTAGCGGGCCAAGAGACCCAGTACTTC. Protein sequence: CASSLPRLAGQETQYF. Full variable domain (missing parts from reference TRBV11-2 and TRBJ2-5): EAGVAQSPRYKIIEKRQSVAFWCNPISGHATLYWYQQILGQGPKLLIQFQNNGVVDDSQLPKDRFSAERLKGVDSTLKIQPAKLEDSAVYLCASSLPRLAGQETQYFGPGTRLLVL.

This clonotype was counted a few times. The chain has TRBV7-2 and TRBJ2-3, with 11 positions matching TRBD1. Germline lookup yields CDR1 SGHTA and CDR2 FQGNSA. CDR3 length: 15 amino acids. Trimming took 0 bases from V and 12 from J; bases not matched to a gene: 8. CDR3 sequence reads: CASSLAGGQGGRQYF. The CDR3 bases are TGTGCCAGCAGCTTAGCAGGGGGACAGGGGGGGCGCCAGTATTTT.

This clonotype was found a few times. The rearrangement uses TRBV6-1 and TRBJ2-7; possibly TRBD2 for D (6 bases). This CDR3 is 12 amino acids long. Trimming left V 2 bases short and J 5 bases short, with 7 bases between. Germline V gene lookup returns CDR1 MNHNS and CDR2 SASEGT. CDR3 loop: CASSEWRDEQYF. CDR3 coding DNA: TGTGCCAGCAGTGAATGGAGGGACGAGCAGTACTTC.

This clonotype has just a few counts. CDR3 in amino acids: CASSPTGTGTSSYTF. CDR3 nucleotides: TGCGCCAGCAGCCCTACCGGGACAGGGACGAGTAGCTACACCTTC. The J gene is TRBJ1-2, the V gene TRBV5-1, with 9 bases aligning to TRBD1. The CDR3 has 15 residues. The junction had 13 bases not matched to a gene; V was cut back by 4 bases and J by 9 bases. The V gene's germline CDR1 is SGHRS and CDR2 YFSETQ. The full variable domain, in which reference TRBV5-1 and TRBJ1-2 provide the parts outside the CDR3, is KAGVTQTPRYLIKTRGQQVTLSCSPISGHRSVSWYQQTPGQGLQFLFEYFSETQRNKGNFPGRFSGRQFSNSRSEMNVSTLELGDSALYLCASSPTGTGTSSYTFGSGTRLTVV.

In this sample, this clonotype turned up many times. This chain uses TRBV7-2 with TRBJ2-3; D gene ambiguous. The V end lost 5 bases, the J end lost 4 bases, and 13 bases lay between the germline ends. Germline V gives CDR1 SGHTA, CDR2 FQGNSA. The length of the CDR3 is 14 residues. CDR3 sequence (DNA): TGTGCCAGCAGCGCCCGGACCATTCCAGATACGCAGTATTTT. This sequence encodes CASSARTIPDTQYF.

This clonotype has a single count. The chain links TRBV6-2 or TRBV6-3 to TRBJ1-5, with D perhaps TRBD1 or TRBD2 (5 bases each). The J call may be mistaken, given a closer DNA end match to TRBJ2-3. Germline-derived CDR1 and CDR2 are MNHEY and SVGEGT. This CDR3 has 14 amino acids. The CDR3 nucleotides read TGTGCCAGCAGAGCCGGGGCTAGCAATCAGCCCCAGTATTTT. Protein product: CASRAGASNQPQYF.

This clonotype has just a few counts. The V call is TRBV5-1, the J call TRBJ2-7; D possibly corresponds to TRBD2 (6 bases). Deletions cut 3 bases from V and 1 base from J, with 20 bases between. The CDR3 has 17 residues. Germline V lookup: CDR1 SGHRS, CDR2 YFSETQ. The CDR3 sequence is CASSSLDGTPNSYEQYF. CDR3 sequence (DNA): TGCGCCAGCAGCTCCCTGGATGGGACTCCCAATTCCTACGAGCAGTACTTC.

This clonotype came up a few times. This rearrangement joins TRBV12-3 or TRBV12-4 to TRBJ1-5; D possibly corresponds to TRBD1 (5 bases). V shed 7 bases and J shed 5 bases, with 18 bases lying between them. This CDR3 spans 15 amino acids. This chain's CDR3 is CASTQQEGDYQPQHF. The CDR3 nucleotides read TGTGCCAGCACTCAACAGGAAGGGGACTATCAGCCCCAGCATTTT.